These 16 T cell receptor beta chains came from one sample sequenced in a study of blood T cell repertoires in COVID-19 (dated by TCRdb to the early 2020s). The library was generated by the immunoSEQ multiplex PCR assay. Sourced from immuneACCESS, this table was stored by TCRdb with only in-frame sequences that have V and J called. A share of the clones is absent; for the studies checked, an unresolved V gene accounts for under half, and the remainder has no known explanation. Across this sample there are 280,000 or so clones, with approximately 85% seen only once. The top ten hold more than 2% of the sample. Input material: PBMCs or T cells enriched from blood (not recorded which). The receptor set was obtained from a man younger than 40 who had recovered from COVID-19.

The gene calls are TRBV7-2 and TRBJ1-4; D uncertain. V lost 6 bases and J lost 4, with 12 bases in between. Germline V gives CDR1 SGHTA, CDR2 FQGNSA. There are 14 residues in the CDR3. CDR3 coding DNA: TGTGCCAGCAGTTCCACTCACCGTAATGAAAAACTGTTTTTT. Encoded protein: CASSSTHRNEKLFF. The full variable domain, with the rest looked up from reference TRBV7-2 and TRBJ1-4, is GAGVSQSPSNKVTEKGKDVELRCDPISGHTALYWYRQSLGQGLEFLIYFQGNSAPDKSGLPSDRFSAERTGGSVSTLTIQRTQQEDSAVYLCASSSTHRNEKLFFGSGTQLSVL.

The J gene is TRBJ1-5, the V gene TRBV5-8; D ambiguous. The germline CDR1 and CDR2 sequences are SGHTS and YDEGEE. Trimming left V 3 bases short and J 6 bases short, with 16 bases between. The length of the CDR3 is 15 residues. This CDR3 is CASSSRIGRGQPQHF. The CDR3, as DNA: TGTGCCAGCAGCTCCCGAATAGGGCGGGGTCAGCCCCAGCATTTT.

V is TRBV14 and J is TRBJ1-6, with D unresolved. CDR1 is SGHDN and CDR2 is FVKESK in the germline V gene. The CDR3 length is 16 residues. The V and J ends lost 1 base and 6 bases respectively, with 13 bases between them. This chain's CDR3 is CASSQVGSPVNSPLHF. As DNA, the CDR3 is TGTGCCAGCAGCCAAGTGGGGAGTCCAGTTAATTCACCCCTCCACTTT.

The chain uses TRBV3-1 (or the pseudogene TRBV3-2) and TRBJ1-4; D unresolved. The CDR3 spans 15 residues. The V end was cut by 1 base, the J end by 3 bases, with 9 bases between. Germline V gives CDR1 LGHDT, CDR2 YNNKEL (reference sequence). CDR3 sequence reads: CASSQVSGANEKLFF. The CDR3 region has the DNA TGTGCCAGCAGCCAAGTGTCAGGTGCTAATGAAAAACTGTTTTTT.

Turning to this clone: Other DNA sequences of this sample code for an identical CDR3. This sequence joins TRBV30 and TRBJ1-1; D ambiguous. Germline V gives CDR1 GTSNPN, CDR2 SVGIG (reference sequence). The CDR3 is 11 amino acids. V was pared by 0 bases and J by 11 bases, with 10 bases between. The CDR3 loop reads CAWSVSGRAFF. The CDR3, as DNA: TGTGCCTGGAGTGTCTCGGGTCGCGCTTTCTTT.

The CDR3 is CATQSGTGANEQFF. The CDR3 bases are TGTGCCACCCAAAGCGGGACAGGTGCCAATGAGCAGTTCTTC. The V gene is TRBV10-3, the J gene TRBJ2-1, with D perhaps TRBD1 (8 bases). The germline V gene encodes CDR1 ENHRY and CDR2 SYGVKD. This CDR3 region has 14 residues. V was trimmed by 10 bases and J by 6 bases, leaving 19 bases between them.

The V gene is TRBV15, the J gene TRBJ2-7, with 9 bases that match TRBD1. V gave up 0 bases and J gave up 5 bases; unmatched junction bases: 5. Germline V gene lookup returns CDR1 LNHNV and CDR2 YYDKDF (reference sequence). The CDR3 length is 15 residues. The CDR3 DNA sequence: TGTGCCACCAGCAGAGATTCGACAGGGGGAAACGAGCAGTACTTC. It is translated as CATSRDSTGGNEQYF.

In this sample, this clone turned up once. The genes are TRBV5-1 and TRBJ2-7; 11 nucleotides agree with TRBD1. V lost 5 bases, J lost 6 bases, and 13 bases stayed unmatched. Germline-derived CDR1 and CDR2 are SGHRS and YFSETQ. There are 16 residues in the CDR3. CDR3 sequence: CASRYGQGADKGEQYF. CDR3 bases: TGCGCCAGCAGATATGGACAGGGGGCGGATAAGGGCGAGCAGTACTTC.

The chain has TRBV7-3 and TRBJ2-5; perhaps TRBD1 as D (6 bases). The V end lost 5 bases, the J end lost 5 bases, and 18 bases lay between the germline ends. Germline CDR1 reads SGHTA; CDR2 reads FQGTGA. The CDR3 sequence is 15 residues long. The CDR3 spells CASSRTTGLGETQYF. CDR3 coding DNA: TGTGCCAGCAGCAGAACGACAGGACTCGGGGAGACCCAGTACTTC.

This chain joins TRBV19 and TRBJ1-5; D possibly corresponds to TRBD1 (6 bases). Germline-derived CDR1 and CDR2 are LNHDA and SQIVND (reference sequence). V lost 5 bases and J lost 2, with 13 bases in between. CDR3 length: 15 residues. The CDR3 DNA sequence: TGTGCCAGTAGTGCGGTATCAGGGGGCAATCAGCCCCAGCATTTT. Amino acids: CASSAVSGGNQPQHF.

The chain joins TRBV5-1 to TRBJ2-7; maybe TRBD2 (7 bases). There are 17 residues in the CDR3. Germline lookup yields CDR1 SGHRS and CDR2 YFSETQ. V was pared by 4 bases and J by 0 bases, with 20 bases between. CDR3 region: CASSRGNGGPSSYEQYF. CDR3 sequence (DNA): TGCGCCAGCAGCCGGGGAAACGGGGGGCCGAGCTCCTACGAGCAGTACTTC. Full variable domain (missing parts from reference TRBV5-1 and TRBJ2-7): KAGVTQTPRYLIKTRGQQVTLSCSPISGHRSVSWYQQTPGQGLQFLFEYFSETQRNKGNFPGRFSGRQFSNSRSEMNVSTLELGDSALYLCASSRGNGGPSSYEQYFGPGTRLTVT.

This sequence joins TRBV7-9 and TRBJ1-2, with 11 bases aligning to TRBD1. CDR1 and CDR2 from the germline V gene are SEHNR and FQNEAQ (reference sequence). The trim removed 4 bases at V and 4 bases at J, leaving 2 bases unmatched. The CDR3 has 14 amino acids. CDR3 in DNA: TGTGCCAGCAGCTCAGGGACAGGGGGCTATGGCTACACCTTC. Translation: CASSSGTGGYGYTF.

CDR3 protein: CASSLRQGPYEQYF. As DNA, the CDR3 is TGCGCCAGCAGCCTCCGACAGGGACCCTACGAGCAGTACTTC. The chain combines TRBV4-1 with TRBJ2-7; 7 bases are shared with TRBD1. Germline assignment: CDR1 MGHRA and CDR2 YSYEKL. Trimming at V came to 4 bases and at J to 2 bases, leaving 5 bases not matched to a gene. The CDR3 consists of 14 residues.

This chain connects TRBV15 to TRBJ1-5, with D unresolved. The V and J ends lost 3 bases and 7 bases respectively, with 7 bases between them. The CDR3 contains 12 residues. Per the germline V gene, CDR1 is LNHNV and CDR2 is YYDKDF (reference sequence). The DNA for the CDR3 is TGTGCCACCAGCAGCCCTTCCCAGCCCCAGCATTTT. This encodes CATSSPSQPQHF.

In its sample, this clone was seen once. V is TRBV9 and J is TRBJ2-6, with TRBD1 matching over 7 bases. Per the germline V gene, CDR1 is SGDLS and CDR2 is YYNGEE. CDR3 length: 15 amino acids. After removal of 4 bases from V and 2 bases from J, the junction contained 3 bases not matched to a gene. The CDR3 nucleotides read TGTGCCAGCAGCATCGGGACAGCTGGGGCCAACGTCCTGACTTTC. It specifies CASSIGTAGANVLTF. The full variable domain, completed using reference TRBV9 and TRBJ2-6, is DSGVTQTPKHLITATGQRVTLRCSPRSGDLSVYWYQQSLDQGLQFLIQYYNGEERAKGNILERFSAQQFPDLHSELNLSSLELGDSALYFCASSIGTAGANVLTFGAGSRLTVL.

This clone was seen a few times. The chain combines TRBV6-4 with TRBJ2-3; possibly TRBD1 for D (5 bases). The CDR3 contains 15 residues. CDR1 and CDR2 (germline): MRHNA, SNTAGT. Between the trimmed V and J ends, which lost 2 bases and 5 bases, there was a span of 14 bases. CDR3 in amino acids: CASSDGAVGGDTQYF. The CDR3 region has the DNA TGTGCCAGCAGTGACGGGGCTGTTGGTGGAGATACGCAGTATTTT.